This T cell receptor beta chain emerged from a study of OX40 agonist ivuxolimab in advanced cancers. Study details: With ivuxolimab, an agonistic anti-OX40 (CD134) antibody, patients were treated. Among those treated, three patients had partial responses, one with hepatocellular carcinoma and two with cutaneous melanoma.

Study-level findings and limits: Blood T cells, both CD4+ and CD8+, expanded clonally by week 6 at 0.1 to 3.0 mg/kg.

The assay was immunoSEQ multiplex PCR, and TCRdb's table has in-frame clones only and misses some. The sample consists of 75,000 to 80,000 clones, 65% to 85% of them appearing once. Trimming stripped 1 base from V and 2 bases from J, with 0 bases between. CDR1 and CDR2 from the germline V gene are SGHAT and FQNNGV. The CDR3 consists of 12 residues. Points on this clone: Its specificity is not known.

V gene TRBV11-2 combines with J gene TRBJ2-1; D remains unclear. The TCR originated in an adult with an advanced solid tumor such as melanoma, head and neck, liver or kidney cancer. The source material was CD4+ or CD8+ T cells sorted from blood, sampled in a trial of the OX40 agonist ivuxolimab. The CDR3 nucleotides are TGTGCCAGCAGCTTAGCCTACAATGAGCAGTTCTTC. Its translation is CASSLAYNEQFF.